The 16 T cell receptor beta chains below all came from one sample that was sequenced in a study of T cell changes during pregnancy in multiple sclerosis. Sequencing used immunoSEQ multiplex PCR; TCRdb keeps in-frame clones, though not all of them. Of around 30,000 clones in the sample, nearly 90% were seen once. The sequencing used CD4+ T cells from peripheral blood mononuclear cells, collected in the second trimester of pregnancy. The origin of the receptors is a female donor with multiple sclerosis, enrolled in a pregnancy study.

In this sample, this clone turned up a few times. The genes are TRBV4-3 and TRBJ2-3; 7 positions match TRBD2. V was pared by 0 bases and J by 7 bases, with 1 base of the junction left unmatched. CDR1 and CDR2 from the germline V gene are LGHNA and YSLEER. This CDR3 has 13 amino acids. CDR3 coding DNA: TGCGCCAGCAGCCAAGAAGCGGGGAATACGCAGTATTTT. Translated, it gives CASSQEAGNTQYF.

The chain has TRBV2 and TRBJ2-2, with 7 bases identical to TRBD1. CDR1 and CDR2 (germline): SNHLY, FYNNEI. J gave up 5 bases and V 5 bases, and 5 bases lay outside the gene matches. The CDR3 loop spans 14 amino acids. The CDR3 region has the DNA TGTGCCAGCAGTTACAGGGGTGGGACCGGGGAGCTGTTTTTT. Protein product: CASSYRGGTGELFF.

This clone was seen a few times. The chain links TRBV18 to TRBJ2-7, with a tentative D call TRBD2 (5 bases). Trimming cost V 3 bases and J 2 bases, with 11 bases left between them. Per germline, CDR1 KGHSH and CDR2 LQKENI. The CDR3 has 14 amino acids. CDR3 residues: CASSPPGNPYEQYF. In DNA, the CDR3 is TGTGCCAGCTCACCGCCGGGGAACCCCTACGAGCAGTACTTC.

The chain combines TRBV7-2 with TRBJ1-5, with TRBD1 identical over 7 bases. CDR1 is SGHTA, CDR2 FQGNSA, per germline. V was clipped by 2 bases and J by 1 base; unmatched bases: 8. This CDR3 has 17 residues. The CDR3 spells CASSLRATRGSNQPQHF. The CDR3 region has the DNA TGTGCCAGCAGCTTACGAGCTACCAGGGGGAGCAATCAGCCCCAGCATTTT.

J is TRBJ1-1 and V is TRBV10-3, with 7 bases matching TRBD1. Looked up from germline, CDR1 is ENHRY and CDR2 is SYGVKD. The CDR3 is made up of 14 amino acids. J lost 1 base, V lost 6 bases, and 5 bases had no gene match. The CDR3 region is CAIRIDRANTEAFF. The CDR3 DNA sequence: TGTGCCATCAGGATCGACAGGGCGAACACTGAAGCTTTCTTT.

The V gene is TRBV2, the J gene TRBJ1-1, with 8 bases that match TRBD1. J was trimmed by 1 base and V by 2 bases; bases with no gene match: 3. This CDR3 contains 15 residues. CDR1 and CDR2 from the germline V gene are SNHLY and FYNNEI. CDR3 nucleotides: TGTGCCAGCAGTGAACAGGGGGCGTGGAACACTGAAGCTTTCTTT. Encoded protein: CASSEQGAWNTEAFF. The variable domain in full, completed from reference TRBV2 and TRBJ1-1, reads EPEVTQTPSHQVTQMGQEVILRCVPISNHLYFYWYRQILGQKVEFLVSFYNNEISEKSEIFDDQFSVERPDGSNFTLKIRSTKLEDSAMYFCASSEQGAWNTEAFFGQGTRLTVV.

This chain links TRBV7-9 with TRBJ1-6, with D tentatively TRBD1 (5 bases). The CDR3 consists of 14 residues. V was shortened by 1 base and J by 9 bases, with 10 bases between the two germline ends. Germline assignment: CDR1 SEHNR and CDR2 FQNEAQ (reference sequence). This chain's CDR3 is CASSLDQGTSPLHF. CDR3 nucleotide sequence: TGTGCCAGCAGCTTAGACCAGGGTACTTCACCCCTCCACTTT. Full variable domain (outside the CDR3, taken from reference TRBV7-9 and TRBJ1-6): DTGVSQNPRHKITKRGQNVTFRCDPISEHNRLYWYRQTLGQGPEFLTYFQNEAQLEKSRLLSDRFSAERPKGSFSTLEIQRTEQGDSAMYLCASSLDQGTSPLHFGNGTRLTVT.

This chain connects TRBV6-5 to TRBJ2-1; D possibly corresponds to TRBD1 (6 bases). There are 14 residues in the CDR3. CDR1 is MNHEY and CDR2 is SVGAGI in the germline V gene. Trimming took 2 bases from V and 1 from J, leaving 6 bases between them. The CDR3 is CASSYDRSYNEQFF. For the CDR3, the DNA is TGTGCCAGCAGTTACGACAGGTCCTACAATGAGCAGTTCTTC.

This chain joins TRBV30 and TRBJ1-5; maybe TRBD1 (5 bases). This CDR3 spans 13 amino acids. The V end was cut by 3 bases, the J end by 4 bases, with 10 bases between. Germline V lookup: CDR1 GTSNPN, CDR2 SVGIG (reference sequence). Written as DNA, the CDR3 is TGTGCCTGGAGCGGGACTGAGAATCAGCCCCAGCATTTT. Residues: CAWSGTENQPQHF.

The V gene is TRBV5-1, the J gene TRBJ2-1; 10 bases are a match to TRBD2. This CDR3 spans 15 amino acids. V lost 1 base, J lost 9 bases, and 7 bases stayed unmatched. From germline, CDR1 is SGHRS and CDR2 YFSETQ. This CDR3 is CASSLRLAGEVEQFF. The DNA of the CDR3 is TGCGCCAGCAGCTTGCGGCTAGCGGGAGAGGTTGAGCAGTTCTTC. Complete variable domain (other parts from reference TRBV5-1 and TRBJ2-1): KAGVTQTPRYLIKTRGQQVTLSCSPISGHRSVSWYQQTPGQGLQFLFEYFSETQRNKGNFPGRFSGRQFSNSRSEMNVSTLELGDSALYLCASSLRLAGEVEQFFGPGTRLTVL.

V and J are TRBV15 and TRBJ2-1; TRBD2 might be the D (6 bases). V was cut by 0 bases and J by 2 bases, with 20 bases left in between. The germline V gene encodes CDR1 LNHNV and CDR2 YYDKDF (reference sequence). The CDR3 is 19 amino acids. CDR3 nucleotides: TGTGCCACCAGCAGAGATCTGGGAACCGGGGGACCAACCTACAATGAGCAGTTCTTC. Residues: CATSRDLGTGGPTYNEQFF. The entire variable domain, with the rest obtained from reference TRBV15 and TRBJ2-1, is as follows: DAMVIQNPRYQVTQFGKPVTLSCSQTLNHNVMYWYQQKSSQAPKLLFHYYDKDFNNEADTPDNFQSRRPNTSFCFLDIRSPGLGDTAMYLCATSRDLGTGGPTYNEQFFGPGTRLTVL.

The chain joins TRBV18 to TRBJ2-5; TRBD1 agrees at 8 bases. Germline V CDR1 and CDR2: KGHSH, LQKENI. The CDR3 extends over 14 amino acids. After removal of 6 bases from V and 7 bases from J, the junction contained 10 bases not matched to a gene. In DNA form, the CDR3 reads TGTGCCAGCTCCCCGGGACAGGCGATTGGGACCCAGTACTTC. It specifies CASSPGQAIGTQYF.

The gene calls are TRBV5-5 and TRBJ2-3, with 8 bases matching TRBD2. Trimming took 4 bases from V and 2 from J; bases not matched to a gene: 9. This CDR3 has 16 amino acids. Germline CDR1 is SGHKS and CDR2 is YYEKEE (reference sequence). Written as DNA, the CDR3 is TGTGCCAGCAGCCCAGCCGGGACTAGGCACACAGATACGCAGTATTTT. Translated: CASSPAGTRHTDTQYF.

V and J are TRBV7-9 and TRBJ2-5; TRBD2 matches at 9 bases. Germline lookup yields CDR1 SEHNR and CDR2 FQNEAQ (reference sequence). Losses at the gene ends were 5 bases for V and 2 bases for J; bases not matched to a gene: 18. The CDR3 totals 19 residues. The CDR3 region is CASSTGTSLASSIQETQYF. The DNA of the CDR3 is TGTGCCAGCAGCACCGGGACTAGCCTAGCCTCATCGATTCAAGAGACCCAGTACTTC.

Written as DNA, the CDR3 is TGCGCCAGCAGCGAGCGCACAGGGGATAATTCACCCCTCCACTTT. This gives the protein CASSERTGDNSPLHF. This chain connects TRBV5-1 to TRBJ1-6; 7 bases are shared with TRBD1. CDR1 and CDR2 (germline): SGHRS, YFSETQ. The CDR3 runs to 15 residues. V dropped 4 bases and J dropped 5; count of bases not matched to a gene: 6.

This sequence joins TRBV9 and TRBJ2-3; TRBD2 matches 10 bases. The germline gives CDR1 SGDLS, CDR2 YYNGEE. CDR3 length equals 15 residues. After removal of 3 bases from V and 4 bases from J, the junction contained 5 bases not matched to a gene. The CDR3 protein is CASSATSGAADTQYF. Written as DNA, the CDR3 is TGTGCCAGCAGCGCTACTAGCGGGGCAGCAGATACGCAGTATTTT.